What follows describes a single TCR beta chain. This clone has only one observation. Its antigen remains undetermined. No much larger clonotype is one base removed from it; base qualities were not supplied. Multiplexed two-step PCR with Vbeta-specific forward primers and Jbeta-specific reverse primers was used to amplify TCRbeta CDR3 regions. The TCRbeta libraries were sequenced on an Illumina instrument via the immunoSEQ service. Per the original workflow: V, D and J genes were assigned using IMGT annotation, and counts were corrected for multiplex PCR bias using synthetic CDR3 analogues. Repertoire clonality was computed in the immunoSEQ Analyzer as one minus normalized Shannon entropy. Clonal expansion was defined using Fisher's exact test with Benjamini-Hochberg false discovery rate control and a two-tailed threshold of P<0.01. Not all clones reach the TCRdb copy of this immuneACCESS table, which keeps in-frame sequences only. Checked studies attribute under half of the gap to unresolved V genes and leave the rest unexplained. D and trimming were read from the DNA, whereas the V and J calls and clone size are those reported in that table. In this sample the table shows about 4,200 clones, roughly 63% of which occur a single time. The ten largest clones capture more than 15% of the sample.

Sorted T cell subsets were CFSE-labeled and co-cultured for around 5 days with allogeneic regulatory or mature dendritic cells at a 1:10 DC:T ratio. FACS was used to sort CD4+ or CD8+ cells into naive T cells, defined as CD45RA+, and memory T cells, defined as CD45RO+. A couple of healthy control subjects provided the T cells used for TCR sequencing. Genomic DNA was extracted with the Qiagen DNeasy Blood & Tissue Kit. These data belong to a study of regulatory dendritic cells for organ transplantation (TCRdb year 2017). Regarding the study in general: To make regulatory dendritic cells, monocytes were cultured with vitamin D3 on days 0 and 4, plus IL-10 on day 4. Sorted naive and memory CD4+ and CD8+ T cells had their TCRbeta repertoires sequenced both before and after allostimulation with either regulatory or mature dendritic cells. On day 6, LPS was added to the DC cultures to test how the DCs responded to a strong maturation-inducing agent.

General conclusions and limits of the study: Only a couple of subjects were sequenced, and considerable between-individual heterogeneity in the alloreactive memory CD8+ T cell pool was noted by the authors. Among the resting subsets, memory CD8+ T cells contained the most alloreactive TCR clonotypes. Expansion of memory CD8+ clones was induced by allostimulation in both subjects, but more limited expansion appeared to be induced by regulatory dendritic cells than by mature dendritic cells. The repertoires of naive CD4+ and CD8+ T cells were highly diverse, while memory cell repertoires were less diverse, with memory CD8+ cells being the most oligoclonal.

The sequence derives from a human donor in good health. The sample was memory CD8+ T cells from blood cultured with regulatory dendritic cells. This specimen's cell subset or site label, interpreted: CD45RO+ memory T cells.

The CDR3 in this case is CASSSDLSANYGYTF. The DNA reads TGTGCCAGCAGTTCGGACTTGTCCGCTAACTATGGCTACACCTTC. The chain is encoded by TRBV27 joined to TRBJ1-2; the D gene lacks a confident call. The CDR3 runs 15 amino acids, cysteine and phenylalanine included. Only the CDR3 region is kept as DNA, spanning 45 bases read in frame from base 1. From a lookup of the germline V gene (reference sequence), CDR1 and CDR2 are MNHEY and SMNVEV. V is cut by 4 bases and J by 0 bases, and the space between the germline ends is 12 bases.